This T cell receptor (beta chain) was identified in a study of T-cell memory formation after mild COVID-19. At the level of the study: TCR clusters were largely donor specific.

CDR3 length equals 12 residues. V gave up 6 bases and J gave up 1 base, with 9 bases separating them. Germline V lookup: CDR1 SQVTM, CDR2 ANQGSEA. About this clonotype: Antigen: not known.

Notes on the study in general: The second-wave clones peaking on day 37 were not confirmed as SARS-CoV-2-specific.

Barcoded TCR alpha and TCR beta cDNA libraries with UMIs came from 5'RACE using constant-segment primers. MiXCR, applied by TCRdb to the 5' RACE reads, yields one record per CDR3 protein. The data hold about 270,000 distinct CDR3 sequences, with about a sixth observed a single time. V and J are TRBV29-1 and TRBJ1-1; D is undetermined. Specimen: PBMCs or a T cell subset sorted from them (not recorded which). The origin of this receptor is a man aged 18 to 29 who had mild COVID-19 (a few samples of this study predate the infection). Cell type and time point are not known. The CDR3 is CSVGQGNTEAFF. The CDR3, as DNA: TGCAGCGTAGGGCAAGGGAACACTGAAGCTTTCTTT.